Given below is one TCR beta chain in context. CDR3 length equals 14 residues. The germline gives CDR1 SNHLY, CDR2 FYNNEI. V was cut by 6 bases and J by 12 bases, with 21 bases left in between. This specimen comes from a study of CD8+CD57+ T cells in acquired aplastic anemia. Whole-study context: Sorted CD4+ and CD8+ cells gave an average of approximately 3.1 ug of DNA.

The use of genomic DNA as template underpinned the TCR beta VDJ and CDR3 profiling. TCRdb reprocessed the reads via MiXCR and lists one record per CDR3 protein. The sample has around 180,000 distinct CDR3 sequences, nearly 50% seen once; the top ten hold 10% to 15%. Whoever was chosen for sequencing had shown CD8+CD57+ cell expansion by flow cytometry. In all patients, the disease was severe acquired aplastic anemia. Sample: sorted CD4+, CD8+, or CD8+CD57+ T cells (not recorded which) from PBMCs. This chain joins TRBV2 and TRBJ2-1; the D gene is possibly TRBD1 (6 bases). This clonotype was sampled from a human donor with aplastic anemia. CDR3 sequence (DNA): TGTGCCAGCAGGAAGGACAGTAGCACAGATACGCAGTTCTTC. Its protein product is CASRKDSSTDTQFF.